This TCR beta chain was recovered during a study of cytomegalovirus exposure and HLA in healthy donors. Trimming pared 6 bases from V and 1 base from J, leaving 10 bases between. This CDR3 comprises 13 residues. Per germline, CDR1 MNHEY and CDR2 SVGAGI. This clone was detected a few times. The PCR employed 60 Vbeta primers together with 13 Jbeta primers. Assay: immunoSEQ multiplex PCR; the TCRdb copy retains only in-frame clones and omits some. Seen here are some 96,000 clones, 76% observed once, and the top ten hold 1.5% to 2.5%. The receptor's source is a man in his forties in good health and CMV-seronegative. Sequencing used PBMCs. V and J are TRBV6-5 and TRBJ2-7; TRBD1 might be the D (6 bases). The CDR3 region is CASRNRDSYEQYF. DNA for the CDR3: TGTGCCAGCAGGAACAGGGATTCCTACGAGCAGTACTTC.